This entry is about one T cell receptor (beta chain). What it recognizes is unknown. The entry originates in a study of beta chain features in type 1 diabetes. Broader study findings: TCRB CDR3 length was moderately but significantly reduced in all four CD4+ subsets of Type 1 diabetes patients.

Investigators reverse transcribed all isolated RNA, so they sequenced expressed TCRB transcripts. The protocol was immunoSEQ multiplex PCR, while the TCRdb copy is restricted to in-frame clones and leaves out a portion. The sample holds 150,000 to 200,000 clones, roughly 65% seen once. This CDR3 comprises 13 residues. V lost 0 bases, J lost 4 bases, and 7 bases lay in between. The V gene's germline CDR1 is SGHAT and CDR2 FQNNGV. V gene TRBV11-2 combines with J gene TRBJ2-7; D is unresolved. Sequenced: naive CD4+ T cells from blood. The source of this sequence is a man younger than 40 with type 1 diabetes. The CDR3: CASSLDQTYEQYF. CDR3 sequence (DNA): TGTGCCAGCAGCTTAGATCAAACTTACGAGCAGTACTTC.